Listed here are 14 T cell receptor beta chains from one sample, sequenced in a study of CD8 T cells in Susac syndrome. Random hexamers were used to reverse transcribe roughly 0.45 to 1 ug of RNA. TCRdb redid the calling of the immunoSEQ multiplex PCR reads with MiXCR, one entry per CDR3 protein. This repertoire shows tens of thousands of distinct CDR3 sequences, about 92% found once; its top ten account for around 0.57%. Sequencing was carried out using CD4+ T cells from PBMCs. The source is a human donor with Susac syndrome.

J is TRBJ2-1 and V is TRBV14, with no clear D. The germline V and J ends were trimmed by 1 base and 4 bases, with 5 bases remaining between them. The CDR3 sequence is 13 residues long. Per the germline V gene, CDR1 is SGHDN and CDR2 is FVKESK. CDR3 amino acids: CASSQGRYNEQFF. CDR3 DNA sequence: TGTGCCAGCAGCCAAGGCCGTTACAATGAGCAGTTCTTC.

CDR3 bases: TGTGCCAGCAGCTTAGCGCTCGGCGAGGAGCAGTTCTTC. Translating it yields CASSLALGEEQFF. V and J are TRBV7-6 and TRBJ2-1; no firm D call. The CDR3 is 13 residues long. Trimming shortened V by 0 bases and J by 10 bases, and 10 bases separated the two germline ends. The V gene's germline CDR1 is SGHVS and CDR2 FNYEAQ. The full variable domain, completed using reference TRBV7-6 and TRBJ2-1, is GAGVSQSPRYKVTKRGQDVALRCDPISGHVSLYWYRQALGQGPEFLTYFNYEAQQDKSGLPNDRFSAERPEGSISTLTIQRTEQRDSAMYRCASSLALGEEQFFGPGTRLTVL.

The chain links TRBV12-3 or TRBV12-4 to TRBJ2-7; TRBD1 matches 7 bases. This CDR3 region has 17 residues. Losses at the gene ends were 6 bases for V and 1 base for J; bases not matched to a gene: 15. CDR3 amino acids: CASSTDRETPISYEQYF. The CDR3 nucleotides read TGTGCCAGCAGCACCGACAGGGAAACCCCTATTTCCTACGAGCAGTACTTC.

J is TRBJ2-1 and V is TRBV7-3, with D hard to call. Trimming removed 5 bases at V and 0 bases at J, with 11 bases between. The CDR3 length is 15 residues. Germline CDR1 SGHTA, CDR2 FQGTGA. The DNA for the CDR3 is TGTGCCAGCAGCCTCGACCCGAGCTCCTACAATGAGCAGTTCTTC. Encoded protein: CASSLDPSSYNEQFF.

This rearrangement joins TRBV4-1 to TRBJ2-5; 9 nucleotides match TRBD1. The germline V gene has CDR1 MGHRA and CDR2 YSYEKL. CDR3 length equals 17 residues. Losses at the gene ends were 3 bases for V and 2 bases for J; bases not matched to a gene: 10. The CDR3 sequence: CASSHVRIGQGQETQYF. The CDR3, as DNA: TGCGCCAGCAGCCATGTGAGAATCGGACAGGGGCAAGAGACCCAGTACTTC.

The CDR3 loop is CASSQDFRQGNSYEQYF. In nucleotides, the CDR3 is TGTGCCAGCAGCCAAGATTTCCGACAGGGTAATTCCTACGAGCAGTACTTC. The chain is built from TRBV3-1 and TRBJ2-7; 7 bases line up with TRBD1. Trimming took 0 bases from V and 1 from J; bases not matched to a gene: 9. Germline CDR1 LGHDT, CDR2 YNNKEL (reference sequence). This CDR3 is built from 17 residues.

The rearrangement links TRBV29-1 to TRBJ2-7; TRBD1 agrees at 11 bases. This CDR3 is built from 13 residues. From germline, CDR1 is SQVTM and CDR2 ANQGSEA. J gave up 2 bases and V 7 bases, and 4 bases lay outside the gene matches. The CDR3 region is CSALGQGAYEQYF. CDR3 DNA: TGCAGCGCCCTGGGACAGGGGGCCTACGAGCAGTACTTC.

The J gene is TRBJ2-5, the V gene TRBV5-4, with 7 bases that match TRBD2. The CDR3 has 15 amino acids. V was pared by 4 bases and J by 6 bases, with 12 bases of the junction left unmatched. Looked up from germline, CDR1 is SGHNT and CDR2 is YYREEE (reference sequence). CDR3 in amino acids: CASSPGGTSSQTQYF. In DNA, the CDR3 is TGTGCCAGCAGCCCCGGGGGGACTTCAAGTCAGACCCAGTACTTC. The variable domain in full, with the rest retrieved from reference TRBV5-4 and TRBJ2-5, is ETGVTQSPTHLIKTRGQQVTLRCSSQSGHNTVSWYQQALGQGPQFIFQYYREEENGRGNFPPRFSGLQFPNYSSELNVNALELDDSALYLCASSPGGTSSQTQYFGPGTRLLVL.

The genes are TRBV20-1 and TRBJ2-7, with TRBD2 identical over 12 bases. Germline trimming cut 3 bases from V and 3 bases from J; bases unmatched to any gene: 9. The CDR3 sequence is 16 residues long. In germline, CDR1 is DFQATT, CDR2 SNEGSKA (reference sequence). CDR3 protein: CSASSRTSGEYYEQYF. The DNA of the CDR3 is TGCAGTGCTAGTTCCCGGACTAGCGGGGAGTACTACGAGCAGTACTTC.

This sequence joins TRBV18 and TRBJ2-1; the match to TRBD2 covers 10 bases. Germline CDR1 reads KGHSH; CDR2 reads LQKENI. Trimming at V came to 2 bases and at J to 12 bases, leaving 10 bases not matched to a gene. This CDR3 has 15 residues. CDR3 region: CASSPKGTSEGLQFF. The CDR3 bases are TGTGCCAGCTCACCAAAAGGGACTAGCGAAGGATTGCAGTTCTTC.

The chain joins TRBV7-2 to TRBJ1-2; 7 bases are a match to TRBD1. The junction had 8 bases not matched to a gene; V was cut back by 6 bases and J by 4 bases. The CDR3 is made up of 14 amino acids. Germline assignment: CDR1 SGHTA and CDR2 FQGNSA. CDR3 protein: CASRSSGTAYGYTF. The DNA for the CDR3 is TGTGCCAGCAGATCCTCCGGGACAGCCTATGGCTACACCTTC.

The chain is built from TRBV19 and TRBJ2-1, with TRBD1 identical over 8 bases. Germline CDR1 LNHDA, CDR2 SQIVND (reference sequence). This CDR3 is built from 15 residues. V shed 5 bases, J shed 2 bases, and the junction held 5 bases outside the gene matches. The CDR3 protein is CASSGGQGAYNEQFF. The CDR3 region has the DNA TGTGCCAGTAGTGGCGGACAGGGCGCCTACAATGAGCAGTTCTTC.

The chain links TRBV5-1 to TRBJ1-1; 8 bases agree with TRBD1. Trimming at V came to 0 bases and at J to 4 bases, leaving 17 bases not matched to a gene. The germline V gene has CDR1 SGHRS and CDR2 YFSETQ. The CDR3 sequence is 19 residues long. The CDR3 DNA reads TGCGCCAGCAGCTTGGGCCCTTTCGGACAGGGCCCCCTATCCACTGAAGCTTTCTTT. Protein sequence: CASSLGPFGQGPLSTEAFF.

V is TRBV5-1 and J is TRBJ2-3; TRBD1 matches at 7 bases. The CDR3 contains 15 residues. CDR1 SGHRS and CDR2 YFSETQ come from the germline V gene. With V trimmed by 4 bases and J by 3 bases, 8 bases remained unmatched. The CDR3 sequence: CASSPTGSNTDTQYF. CDR3 DNA: TGCGCCAGCAGCCCGACAGGGTCAAATACAGATACGCAGTATTTT.